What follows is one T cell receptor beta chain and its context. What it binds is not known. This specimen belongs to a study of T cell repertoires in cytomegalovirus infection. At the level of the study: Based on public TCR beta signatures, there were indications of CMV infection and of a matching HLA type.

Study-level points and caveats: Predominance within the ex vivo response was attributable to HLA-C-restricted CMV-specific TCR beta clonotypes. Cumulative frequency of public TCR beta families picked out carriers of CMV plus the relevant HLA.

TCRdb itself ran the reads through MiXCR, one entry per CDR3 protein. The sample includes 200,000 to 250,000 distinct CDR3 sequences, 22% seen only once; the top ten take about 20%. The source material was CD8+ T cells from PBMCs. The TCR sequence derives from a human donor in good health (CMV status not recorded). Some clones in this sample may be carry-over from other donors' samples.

The CDR3 nucleotides are TGTGCCACCGAACCCATTAATGGCGCCTACGAGCAGTACTTC. It yields the protein CATEPINGAYEQYF. The rearrangement uses TRBV15 and TRBJ2-7; D gene ambiguous. The CDR3 spans 14 residues. Deletions cut 8 bases from V and 2 bases from J, with 16 bases between. Germline V gene sequence: CDR1 LNHNV, CDR2 YYDKDF (reference sequence).